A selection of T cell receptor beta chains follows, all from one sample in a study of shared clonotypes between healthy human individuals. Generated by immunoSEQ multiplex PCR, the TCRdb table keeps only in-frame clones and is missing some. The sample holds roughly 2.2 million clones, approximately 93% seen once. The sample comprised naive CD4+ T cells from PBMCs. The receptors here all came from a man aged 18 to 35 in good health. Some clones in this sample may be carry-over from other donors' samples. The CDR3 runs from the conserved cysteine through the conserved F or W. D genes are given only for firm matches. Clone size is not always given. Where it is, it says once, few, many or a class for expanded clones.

CASSLSLIPVTDTQYF	TGTGCCAGCAGTTTATCCCTTATTCCGGTCACAGATACGCAGTATTTT	TRBV27	TRBJ2-3	16	NA	NA
CARRGTKNTEAFF	TGTGCCCGCAGGGGGACGAAGAACACTGAAGCTTTCTTT	TRBV2	TRBJ1-1	13	NA	TRBD1
CASSITTSGYSYEQYF	TGTGCCAGTAGTATTACGACTAGCGGGTACTCCTACGAGCAGTACTTC	TRBV19	TRBJ2-7	16	NA	TRBD2
CASALVVSPTYEQYF	TGTGCTAGTGCCCTTGTAGTAAGTCCAACCTACGAGCAGTACTTC	TRBV12-5	TRBJ2-7	15	once	NA
CASSDAPVAITGELFF	TGTGCCAGCAGCGACGCCCCTGTAGCGATCACCGGGGAGCTGTTTTTT	TRBV5-6	TRBJ2-2	16	NA	NA
CSVGFLSGNNEQFF	TGCAGCGTTGGGTTCCTATCCGGCAACAATGAGCAGTTCTTC	TRBV29-1	TRBJ2-1	14	NA	NA
CASSSYSTRDTEAFF	TGTGCCAGCAGCTCATACTCCACAAGGGACACTGAAGCTTTCTTT	TRBV4-2	TRBJ1-1	15	few	NA
CASSYSGTGRTDTQYF	TGTGCCAGCAGTTACTCCGGGACAGGGAGAACAGATACGCAGTATTTT	TRBV6-5	TRBJ2-3	16	NA	TRBD1
CSVGDSNQPQHF	TGCAGCGTCGGGGATAGCAATCAGCCCCAGCATTTT	TRBV29-1	TRBJ1-5	12	NA	NA
CASMRQVDEKLFF	TGTGCCAGCATGCGTCAAGTGGATGAAAAACTGTTTTTT	TRBV2	TRBJ1-4	13	NA	NA
CASSLQGFAQYF	TGTGCCAGCAGCTTACAGGGATTCGCGCAGTATTTT	TRBV7-3	TRBJ2-3	12	once	NA
CASIRAANTEAFF	TGTGCCAGCATCAGGGCAGCTAACACTGAAGCTTTCTTT	TRBV28	TRBJ1-1	13	NA	NA
CASSSTGRFTYEQYF	TGTGCCAGCAGTTCTACAGGTCGGTTTACCTACGAGCAGTACTTC	TRBV27	TRBJ2-7	15	once	NA
CASSETGGLAGGSDTQYF	TGTGCCAGCAGTGAAACGGGAGGACTAGCGGGAGGGTCAGATACGCAGTATTTT	TRBV6-1	TRBJ2-3	18	NA	TRBD2
CASSSRRGSDEQYF	TGCGCCAGCAGCTCCAGAAGGGGCTCAGACGAGCAGTACTTC	TRBV5-1	TRBJ2-7	14	NA	NA
CASSSRTSGYNEQFF	TGTGCCAGCAGCTCCCGGACTAGCGGGTACAATGAGCAGTTCTTC	TRBV11-3	TRBJ2-1	15	NA	TRBD2
CASLRSRSAGELFF	TGTGCCAGCCTCCGGTCACGGTCGGCCGGGGAGCTGTTTTTT	TRBV27	TRBJ2-2	14	NA	NA
CASSFTQGWKLFF	TGTGCCAGCAGTTTTACCCAGGGCTGGAAACTGTTTTTT	TRBV28	TRBJ1-4	13	NA	NA
CASSSLQGFYGYTF	TGTGCCAGCAGCTCCCTACAGGGGTTCTATGGCTACACCTTC	TRBV7-2	TRBJ1-2	14	NA	TRBD1
CASSLVATSRRETQYF	TGTGCCAGCAGCTTAGTCGCTACTAGTCGGCGGGAGACCCAGTACTTC	TRBV7-2	TRBJ2-5	16	NA	NA
CASSPDRIETQYF	TGTGCCAGCTCACCGGACAGGATAGAGACCCAGTACTTC	TRBV18	TRBJ2-5	13	NA	TRBD1
CASSPAAWDEQFF	TGTGCCAGCAGCCCAGCCGCGTGGGATGAGCAGTTCTTC	TRBV7-2	TRBJ2-1	13	NA	NA
CAWDREGNTIYF	TGTGCCTGGGACAGGGAAGGAAACACCATATATTTT	TRBV30	TRBJ1-3	12	NA	TRBD1
CASSSWGAVMETQYF	TGTGCCAGCAGCTCCTGGGGCGCGGTCATGGAGACCCAGTACTTC	TRBV6-5	TRBJ2-5	15	NA	NA
CAWSAVGQETQYF	TGTGCCTGGAGTGCCGTGGGGCAAGAGACCCAGTACTTC	TRBV30	TRBJ2-5	13	NA	NA
CASSLASNRDRSGTEYF	TGCGCCAGCAGCTTGGCCAGTAACCGTGATCGGAGCGGGACAGAGTACTTC	TRBV5-1	TRBJ2-7	17	NA	NA
CASSVSGSVSYNEQFF	TGTGCCAGCAGCGTTAGCGGGAGCGTCTCCTACAATGAGCAGTTCTTC	TRBV7-3	TRBJ2-1	16	NA	TRBD2
CASSGSSGRAGHEQFF	TGTGCCAGCAGCGGGTCTAGCGGGAGGGCAGGCCATGAGCAGTTCTTC	TRBV9	TRBJ2-1	16	once	TRBD2
CASSLDGNYGYTF	TGCGCCAGCAGCTTGGACGGAAACTATGGCTACACCTTC	TRBV5-1	TRBJ1-2	13	NA	NA
CASSPRDGQETQYF	TGTGCCAGCTCACCTCGGGACGGCCAAGAGACCCAGTACTTC	TRBV18	TRBJ2-5	14	once	NA
CASSSGAYEQYF	TGTGCCAGCAGCTCCGGAGCCTACGAGCAGTACTTC	TRBV28	TRBJ2-7	12	NA	NA
CASSRTTQETQYF	TGCGCCAGCAGCCGGACAACCCAAGAGACCCAGTACTTC	TRBV5-1	TRBJ2-5	13	NA	NA
CASSPSAQGGNTIYF	TGTGCCAGCTCACCATCGGCTCAAGGTGGAAACACCATATATTTT	TRBV18	TRBJ1-3	15	NA	NA
CASSLAEGPKGYTF	TGTGCCAGCAGCTTGGCCGAGGGGCCTAAGGGCTACACCTTC	TRBV5-4	TRBJ1-2	14	NA	NA
CASSQDAGRTNTEAFF	TGTGCCAGCAGCCAAGATGCTGGCAGGACGAACACTGAAGCTTTCTTT	TRBV4-2	TRBJ1-1	16	few	NA
CASAILSGSFNEQFF	TGTGCCAGCGCCATTTTAAGCGGGAGCTTCAATGAGCAGTTCTTC	TRBV7-6	TRBJ2-1	15	NA	TRBD2
CASSPNRDAGANVLTF	TGTGCCAGCTCACCAAACAGGGACGCTGGGGCCAACGTCCTGACTTTC	TRBV18	TRBJ2-6	16	NA	NA
CASSITRQGRENIQYF	TGTGCCAGTAGTATAACAAGACAGGGGAGGGAAAACATTCAGTACTTC	TRBV19	TRBJ2-4	16	NA	NA
CASSAYTGGLGTEAFF	TGCGCCAGCAGCGCCTATACAGGGGGCCTGGGCACTGAAGCTTTCTTT	TRBV5-1	TRBJ1-1	16	NA	TRBD1
CASSEKAASSYNEQFF	TGTGCCAGCAGCGAAAAAGCGGCGAGCTCCTACAATGAGCAGTTCTTC	TRBV9	TRBJ2-1	16	NA	NA
CAWSVIEGSSYEQYF	TGTGCCTGGAGTGTAATAGAGGGGAGCTCCTACGAGCAGTACTTC	TRBV30	TRBJ2-7	15	NA	NA
CASSPDRGTDTQYF	TGTGCCAGCTCACCCGACAGGGGCACAGATACGCAGTATTTT	TRBV18	TRBJ2-3	14	NA	TRBD1
CASSSPRQRDLAYEQYF	TGTGCCAGCAGTTCCCCCCGACAGCGGGACCTCGCCTACGAGCAGTACTTC	TRBV28	TRBJ2-7	17	once	TRBD2
CASSVGQGATDTQYF	TGTGCCAGCAGCGTTGGACAGGGGGCAACAGATACGCAGTATTTT	TRBV5-4	TRBJ2-3	15	once	TRBD1
CASSFTRDSTDTQYF	TGTGCCAGCAGCTTTACCAGGGATTCCACAGATACGCAGTATTTT	TRBV7-3	TRBJ2-3	15	NA	NA
CASSHLGSGGNTIYF	TGTGCCAGCAGCCACCTGGGTTCAGGCGGAAACACCATATATTTT	TRBV4-2	TRBJ1-3	15	NA	NA